Sequencing of this TCR beta chain was carried out in a study of CD8 T cells in Susac syndrome. A quantity of about 0.5 to 1 ug RNA underwent reverse transcription using random hexamers. TCRdb independently ran MiXCR on the immunoSEQ multiplex PCR reads; one entry per CDR3 protein. The repertoire has about 300,000 distinct CDR3 sequences, roughly nine tenths of them found once; the top ten carry about 0.07%. Germline values: CDR1 LNHDA, CDR2 SQIVND (reference sequence). The CDR3 is made up of 14 amino acids. V trimming: 3 bases; J trimming: 11 bases; junction bases outside the gene matches: 11. This clonotype was sampled from a human donor with multiple sclerosis. The chain links TRBV19 to TRBJ1-1, with TRBD1 matching 8 bases. Source material: CD4+ T cells from PBMCs. CDR3 sequence: CASSISTQGAEAFF. CDR3 nucleotide sequence: TGTGCCAGTAGTATCTCCACCCAGGGGGCCGAGGCTTTCTTT.